The 29 T cell receptor beta chains given below trace back to one sample, sequenced in a study of blood T cell repertoires in COVID-19. TCRdb keeps only in-frame clones here, not all; method: immunoSEQ multiplex PCR. The table shows about 220,000 clones, with about 80% occurring only once. Sequenced: peripheral blood. The receptors shown here come from a woman aged 60-75 years with acute or convalescent COVID-19.

This clone has a handful of counts. This chain joins TRBV7-2 and TRBJ1-3; D remains ambiguous. CDR1 and CDR2 from the germline V gene are SGHTA and FQGNSA. V was shortened by 2 bases and J by 5 bases, with 7 bases between the two germline ends. This CDR3 is 13 amino acids long. The CDR3 DNA follows: TGTGCCAGCAGCTTAAATACACGAAACACCATATATTTT. Protein: CASSLNTRNTIYF.

The chain links TRBV6-1 to TRBJ1-4, with 9 nucleotides matching TRBD1. The CDR3 extends over 16 amino acids. Germline assignment: CDR1 MNHNS and CDR2 SASEGT. The V segment lost 4 bases and the J segment 7 bases; nucleotides outside the gene matches: 10. Here the CDR3 DNA reads TGTGCCAGCAGTGGGTGGCCTCCGGGACAGGGTGAAAAACTGTTTTTT. Protein sequence: CASSGWPPGQGEKLFF.

This chain uses TRBV7-9 with TRBJ2-7; D remains ambiguous. Trimming took 1 base from V and 3 from J, leaving 10 bases between them. The V gene's germline CDR1 is SEHNR and CDR2 FQNEAQ (reference sequence). CDR3 length: 14 amino acids. The CDR3 DNA reads as TGTGCCAGCAGCTTAGTCAGCGACCGCTACGAGCAGTACTTC. It codes for CASSLVSDRYEQYF. The entire variable domain, with the rest obtained from reference TRBV7-9 and TRBJ2-7, is as follows: DTGVSQNPRHKITKRGQNVTFRCDPISEHNRLYWYRQTLGQGPEFLTYFQNEAQLEKSRLLSDRFSAERPKGSFSTLEIQRTEQGDSAMYLCASSLVSDRYEQYFGPGTRLTVT.

J is TRBJ2-7 and V is TRBV18, with no clear D. Germline V lookup: CDR1 KGHSH, CDR2 LQKENI. Trimming cost V 3 bases and J 4 bases, with 13 bases left between them. The CDR3 contains 14 residues. CDR3 protein: CASSPSQNLYEQYF. The CDR3 nucleotides are TGTGCCAGCTCACCCTCCCAGAACCTGTACGAGCAGTACTTC. Variable domain in full (rest from reference TRBV18 and TRBJ2-7): NAGVMQNPRHLVRRRGQEARLRCSPMKGHSHVYWYRQLPEEGLKFMVYLQKENIIDESGMPKERFSAEFPKEGPSILRIQQVVRGDSAAYFCASSPSQNLYEQYFGPGTRLTVT.

The chain recombines TRBV2 with TRBJ1-4; weak D call: TRBD1 (6 bases). The CDR3 contains 14 residues. Trimming took 8 bases from V and 3 from J, leaving 13 bases between them. The germline V gene encodes CDR1 SNHLY and CDR2 FYNNEI. CDR3 in amino acids: CASAQGRANEKLFF. The CDR3 DNA is TGTGCCAGCGCCCAGGGGAGGGCTAATGAAAAACTGTTTTTT.

The CDR3 coding sequence is TGTGCCAGCAGCGCCGGGGACAGGGAAGGTTCACCCCTCCACTTT. Its translation is CASSAGDREGSPLHF. The chain links TRBV9 to TRBJ1-6, with 9 bases that match TRBD1. The germline CDR1 and CDR2 sequences are SGDLS and YYNGEE. The CDR3 covers 15 residues. Germline trimming cut 3 bases from V and 9 bases from J; bases unmatched to any gene: 7.

The chain joins TRBV15 to TRBJ1-3, with 9 nucleotides matching TRBD1. The CDR3 sequence is 14 residues long. Trimming cost V 7 bases and J 8 bases; bases outside gene matches: 9. CDR1 and CDR2 from the germline V gene are LNHNV and YYDKDF (reference sequence). The CDR3 region is CATTEPGQGDTIYF. As DNA, the CDR3 is TGTGCCACCACCGAACCGGGACAGGGTGACACCATATATTTT.

This clone was seen a single time. This chain links TRBV2 with TRBJ2-7, with D possibly being TRBD1 (6 bases). The CDR3 totals 15 residues. Germline V gives CDR1 SNHLY, CDR2 FYNNEI. The germline V and J ends were trimmed by 3 bases and 1 base, with 13 bases remaining between them. This CDR3 is CASSDQQGGSYEQYF. CDR3 nucleotide sequence: TGTGCCAGCAGTGACCAACAGGGTGGGTCCTACGAGCAGTACTTC.

The chain carries TRBV21-1 and TRBJ1-2; the D call TRBD1 from the table was never checked on the DNA. TRBV21-1 is noted as a pseudogene. The CDR3 consists of 16 residues. The CDR3 spells CASSKEGDRVYYGYTF. The CDR3 bases are TGTGCCAGCAGCAAAGAAGGGGACAGGGTATACTATGGCTACACCTTC.

This clone was seen more than once but under ten times. V and J are TRBV28 and TRBJ1-2; D unresolved. Germline values: CDR1 MDHEN, CDR2 SYDVKM. The CDR3 contains 13 residues. V was trimmed by 8 bases and J by 0 bases, leaving 10 bases between them. CDR3 amino acids: CASQLGTNYGYTF. The CDR3 nucleotides read TGTGCCAGCCAACTGGGCACTAACTATGGCTACACCTTC.

The chain couples TRBV6-5 to TRBJ1-4; 9 positions agree with TRBD1. Germline V gene data show CDR1 as MNHEY and CDR2 as SVGAGI. J gave up 7 bases and V 2 bases, and 8 bases lay outside the gene matches. The length of the CDR3 is 16 residues. The CDR3 spells CASSYQSGQGLEKLFF. The CDR3 nucleotides are TGTGCCAGCAGTTACCAGTCGGGACAGGGCCTTGAAAAACTGTTTTTT.

The CDR3 bases are TGTGCCAGCAGCCCCAGGGCCTCTGGAAACACCATATATTTT. It is translated as CASSPRASGNTIYF. The chain combines TRBV9 with TRBJ1-3; tentative D call: TRBD1 (5 bases). Trimming removed 4 bases at V and 0 bases at J, with 8 bases between. The CDR3 loop spans 14 amino acids. Germline V gene data show CDR1 as SGDLS and CDR2 as YYNGEE.

The rearrangement uses TRBV11-2 and TRBJ2-1; 7 nucleotides align to TRBD1. V lost 5 bases, J lost 4 bases, and 8 bases stayed unmatched. This CDR3 contains 15 residues. Germline values: CDR1 SGHAT, CDR2 FQNNGV. The CDR3 DNA reads as TGTGCCAGCAGCGTATGGGAGACAGGGTACAATGAGCAGTTCTTC. Amino acid sequence: CASSVWETGYNEQFF.

This sequence joins TRBV6-1 and TRBJ1-4; weak D call: TRBD1 (5 bases). This CDR3 region has 17 residues. Germline-derived CDR1 and CDR2 are MNHNS and SASEGT. The V end was cut by 4 bases, the J end by 0 bases, with 15 bases between. Here the CDR3 DNA reads TGTGCCAGCAGTGTATGGGGGGATTATGCAACTAATGAAAAACTGTTTTTT. It specifies CASSVWGDYATNEKLFF.

This clone occurred once. This chain connects TRBV12-3 or TRBV12-4 to TRBJ1-1, with TRBD1 matching 8 bases. The CDR3 loop spans 13 amino acids. Germline trimming cut 6 bases from V and 2 bases from J; bases unmatched to any gene: 2. The CDR3, as DNA: TGTGCCAGCAGCCAGGGGGCCAACACTGAAGCTTTCTTT. Protein product: CASSQGANTEAFF.

The rearrangement joins TRBV30 to TRBJ2-2; 11 nucleotides line up with TRBD1. Germline lookup yields CDR1 GTSNPN and CDR2 SVGIG (reference sequence). The CDR3 spans 16 residues. Germline trimming cut 2 bases from V and 3 bases from J; bases unmatched to any gene: 5. The CDR3 sequence is CAWSPWDRGYTGELFF. The CDR3, as DNA: TGTGCCTGGAGTCCCTGGGACAGGGGGTACACCGGGGAGCTGTTTTTT.

This chain connects TRBV9 to TRBJ1-1, with no clear D. This CDR3 is 16 amino acids long. Germline CDR1 reads SGDLS; CDR2 reads YYNGEE. V gave up 3 bases and J gave up 4 bases, with 19 bases separating them. This CDR3 reads CASSAPGVPLSTEAFF. CDR3 DNA: TGTGCCAGCAGCGCCCCCGGGGTCCCACTCTCCACTGAAGCTTTCTTT.

This chain connects TRBV28 to TRBJ1-2, with 10 bases matching TRBD1. Looked up from germline, CDR1 is MDHEN and CDR2 is SYDVKM. V was clipped by 8 bases and J by 1 base; unmatched bases: 7. The CDR3 runs 15 residues. For the CDR3, the DNA is TGTGCCAGCTACCCGGGGACAGGGGTTAACTATGGCTACACCTTC. It translates to CASYPGTGVNYGYTF.

This clone occurred once. The chain is built from TRBV18 and TRBJ1-2; the D is unclear. The CDR3 totals 13 residues. Germline assignment: CDR1 KGHSH and CDR2 LQKENI. The V end was cut by 3 bases, the J end by 2 bases, with 7 bases between. The CDR3 here is CASSPAENYGYTF. The CDR3 DNA sequence: TGTGCCAGCTCACCGGCCGAAAACTATGGCTACACCTTC.

The chain employs TRBV6-1 and TRBJ1-1, with D possibly matching TRBD1 (5 bases). The germline gives CDR1 MNHNS, CDR2 SASEGT. V lost 2 bases to trimming and J lost 7 bases, with 11 bases between them. This CDR3 comprises 13 residues. The CDR3 spells CASSEQGRYEAFF. The CDR3 nucleotides are TGTGCCAGCAGTGAACAGGGCCGATATGAAGCTTTCTTT.

DNA of the CDR3: TGTGCCAGCAGTGGACAATCGGGGGGGGCGCAGGGCTACACCTTC. Translated, it gives CASSGQSGGAQGYTF. The chain is built from TRBV2 and TRBJ1-2; maybe TRBD1 (6 bases). The CDR3 spans 15 residues. Germline V lookup: CDR1 SNHLY, CDR2 FYNNEI. V was pared by 4 bases and J by 8 bases, with 20 bases between.

V gene TRBV12-3 or TRBV12-4 combines with J gene TRBJ1-2; possible D gene TRBD1, 6 bases. Trimming shortened V by 6 bases and J by 4 bases, and 12 bases separated the two germline ends. CDR3 size: 13 residues. CDR3 in DNA: TGTGCCAGCAGGTTACAGGGTAGCTATGGCTACACCTTC. It encodes CASRLQGSYGYTF.

About this clone itself: Other DNA sequences in this specimen translate into the identical CDR3. V usage is TRBV3-1 (or the pseudogene TRBV3-2) and J usage is TRBJ1-2; TRBD1 might be the D (5 bases). Between the trimmed V and J ends, which lost 6 bases and 5 bases, there was a span of 10 bases. Germline assignment: CDR1 LGHDT and CDR2 YNNKEL (reference sequence). The CDR3 spans 12 residues. The CDR3 region has the DNA TGTGCCAGCAGTCGCGGGGGGTATGGCTACACCTTC. Translating it yields CASSRGGYGYTF.

The CDR3 here is CASSYQTGELFF. CDR3 sequence (DNA): TGTGCCAGCAGCTATCAGACCGGGGAGCTGTTTTTT. The chain recombines TRBV13 with TRBJ2-2; D unresolved. CDR3 length: 12 residues. Germline V lookup: CDR1 PRHDT, CDR2 FYEKMQ (reference sequence). V lost 4 bases and J 5 bases, leaving 5 bases between the germline ends.

The genes are TRBV6-5 and TRBJ2-1; 7 nucleotides align to TRBD1. Trimming cost V 0 bases and J 3 bases; bases outside gene matches: 5. CDR3 size: 16 residues. The germline V gene has CDR1 MNHEY and CDR2 SVGAGI. DNA of the CDR3: TGTGCCAGCAGTTACTCTCTTGCAGGGGGCTACAATGAGCAGTTCTTC. It codes for CASSYSLAGGYNEQFF.

This clone has just one count. This chain links TRBV5-1 with TRBJ1-2; TRBD1 aligns across 8 bases. Looked up from germline, CDR1 is SGHRS and CDR2 is YFSETQ. The CDR3 is 13 residues long. Trimming took 3 bases from V and 8 from J; bases not matched to a gene: 6. The CDR3 sequence is CASSSQGASGYTF. The CDR3 nucleotides read TGCGCCAGCAGCTCTCAGGGGGCGAGCGGCTACACCTTC. The full variable domain, rest sourced from reference TRBV5-1 and TRBJ1-2, is KAGVTQTPRYLIKTRGQQVTLSCSPISGHRSVSWYQQTPGQGLQFLFEYFSETQRNKGNFPGRFSGRQFSNSRSEMNVSTLELGDSALYLCASSSQGASGYTFGSGTRLTVV.

The chain has TRBV10-3 and TRBJ1-2; D remains unclear. Germline CDR1 reads ENHRY; CDR2 reads SYGVKD. This CDR3 is built from 12 residues. V lost 11 bases, J lost 8 bases, and 18 bases lay in between. Here the CDR3 reads CAGRTGRGGYTF. The CDR3 DNA is TGTGCCGGTAGGACGGGGAGAGGCGGCTACACCTTC.

The chain employs TRBV27 and TRBJ2-5; D might be TRBD1 (6 bases). V was clipped by 5 bases and J by 2 bases, with 15 bases between them. The germline V gene encodes CDR1 MNHEY and CDR2 SMNVEV (reference sequence). The CDR3 loop spans 15 amino acids. CDR3 DNA sequence: TGTGCCAGCAGTAGAAGGACAGACCCGCAAGAGACCCAGTACTTC. The encoded protein is CASSRRTDPQETQYF.

The chain recombines TRBV19 with TRBJ2-5, with 8 bases aligning to TRBD1. Germline V gene data show CDR1 as LNHDA and CDR2 as SQIVND (reference sequence). This CDR3 has 14 residues. The trim removed 2 bases at V and 5 bases at J, leaving 4 bases unmatched. CDR3 nucleotide sequence: TGTGCCAGTAGTATACAGGGGGCTCTGGAGACCCAGTACTTC. Protein product: CASSIQGALETQYF.